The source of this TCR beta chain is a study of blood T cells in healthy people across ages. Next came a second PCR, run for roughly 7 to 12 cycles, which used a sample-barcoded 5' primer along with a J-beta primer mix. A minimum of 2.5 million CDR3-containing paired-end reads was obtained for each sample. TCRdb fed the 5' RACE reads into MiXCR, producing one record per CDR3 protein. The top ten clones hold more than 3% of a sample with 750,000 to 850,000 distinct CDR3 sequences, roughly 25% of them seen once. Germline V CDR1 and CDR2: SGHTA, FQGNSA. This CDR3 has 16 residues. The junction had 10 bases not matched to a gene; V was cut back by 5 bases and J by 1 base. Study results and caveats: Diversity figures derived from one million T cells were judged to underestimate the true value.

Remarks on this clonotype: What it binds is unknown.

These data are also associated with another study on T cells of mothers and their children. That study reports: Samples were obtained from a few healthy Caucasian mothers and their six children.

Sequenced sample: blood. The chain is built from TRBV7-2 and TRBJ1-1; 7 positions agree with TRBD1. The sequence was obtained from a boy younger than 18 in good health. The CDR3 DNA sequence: TGTGCCAGCAGCCCTACGACAGGGACGGGGAACACTGAAGCTTTCTTT. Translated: CASSPTTGTGNTEAFF.